This TCR beta chain derives from a study of blood T cell repertoires in COVID-19. Study at large: There were acute and convalescent COVID-19 samples, and they came from the United States, Italy and Spain. T cells, B-cell-depleted T cells, or PBMCs supplied cDNA or gDNA.

V gave up 0 bases and J gave up 5 bases; unmatched junction bases: 4. The CDR3 sequence is 16 residues long. The germline CDR1 and CDR2 sequences are MNHEY and SVGAGI. In the original workflow: Cell counts per sample came from amplifying reference gene primers. The protocol was immunoSEQ multiplex PCR, while the TCRdb copy is restricted to in-frame clones and leaves out a portion. D and trimming were read from the DNA, whereas the V and J calls and clone size are those reported in that table. This sample has under 55,000 clones, with under 90% found just once. The gene calls are TRBV6-5 and TRBJ1-5; TRBD1 aligns across 10 bases. Material for sequencing was peripheral blood. The TCR sequence derives from a man in his fifties or sixties with acute or convalescent COVID-19. The DNA for the CDR3 is TGTGCCAGCAGTTACTCGGCCGGGACAGGGGATCAGCCCCAGCATTTT. Translated, it gives CASSYSAGTGDQPQHF.